Listed below are T cell receptor beta chains from one sample, sequenced in a study of blood T cell repertoires in COVID-19. Only in-frame clones appear in the TCRdb table, and some are missing; sequencing was by immunoSEQ multiplex PCR. The table records roughly 160,000 clones, around 87% of them present only once. The sample comprised peripheral blood. Source of these receptors: a woman in her 70s with COVID-19, enrolled during active disease. Each CDR3 is given with its conserved first and last residue. Each record gives: J gene, clone size, V gene, D gene, CDR3 DNA, CDR3 protein. The D gene is left open where the match is weak. Not every row has a clone size; where given, it reads once, few, many or a size class.

TRBJ2-7 | NA | TRBV27 | TRBD2 | TGTGCCAGCAGTATCCCTCCCTCTGCCCTAGCGGGGGTTTCCTACGAGCAGTACTTC | CASSIPPSALAGVSYEQYF
TRBJ1-1 | NA | TRBV28 | NA | TGTGCCAGCAGTACGCTCAGGGGGAACACTGAAGCTTTCTTT | CASSTLRGNTEAFF
TRBJ1-6 | NA | TRBV6-1 | TRBD1 | TGTGCCAGCAGTGAACTAGGACAGGGAGGTTCACCCCTCCACTTT | CASSELGQGGSPLHF
TRBJ2-2 | NA | TRBV6-1 | NA | TGTGCCAGCAGTGAATGGCTGAACACCGGGGAGCTGTTTTTT | CASSEWLNTGELFF
TRBJ2-3 | NA | TRBV5-1 | TRBD1 | TGCGCCAGCAGCTTGAGGACAGGGGGCTCAGATACGCAGTATTTT | CASSLRTGGSDTQYF
TRBJ2-3 | NA | TRBV19 | NA | TGTGCCACCGCCGACTGGACGAGGGCCACAGATACGCAGTATTTT | CATADWTRATDTQYF
TRBJ2-4 | NA | TRBV5-4 | TRBD1 | TGTGCCAGCAGCATCCGGGACAGGGGGCTAGGGAACATTCAGTACTTC | CASSIRDRGLGNIQYF
TRBJ2-5 | NA | TRBV18 | NA | TGTGCCAGCTCAACCAAGGGGGAGACCCAGTACTTC | CASSTKGETQYF
TRBJ2-2 | NA | TRBV11-3 | TRBD1 | TGTGCCAGCAGCCCGTTGACAGGGGGCACCGGGGAGCTGTTTTTT | CASSPLTGGTGELFF
TRBJ1-6 | few | TRBV7-2 | TRBD1 | TGTGCCAGCAGCTTAGCGGGACAGCAGGGTTCACCCCTCCACTTT | CASSLAGQQGSPLHF
TRBJ2-7 | NA | TRBV11-2 | NA | TGTGCCAGCAGAAAGGAGCTTGGATACGAGCAGTACTTC | CASRKELGYEQYF
TRBJ2-7 | NA | TRBV2 | TRBD1 | TGTGCCAGCAGTGCCCTGGGACAGGGACCAACCTACGAGCAGTACTTC | CASSALGQGPTYEQYF
TRBJ1-2 | NA | TRBV7-9 | NA | TGTGCCAGCAGCTTAGCGGCGTACAGAGACTATGGCTACACCTTC | CASSLAAYRDYGYTF
TRBJ2-2 | NA | TRBV29-1 | NA | TGCAGCGCCGCCCGGGGGAGTTCGAACACCGGGGAGCTGTTTTTT | CSAARGSSNTGELFF
TRBJ2-1 | NA | TRBV15 | NA | TGTGCCACCAGCGAAGGGGCCTACAATGAGCAGTTCTTC | CATSEGAYNEQFF
TRBJ1-2 | NA | TRBV5-4 | TRBD1 | TGTGCCAGCAGCACCGGACAGGGCCCTAACTATGGCTACACCTTC | CASSTGQGPNYGYTF
TRBJ1-5 | NA | TRBV10-3 | NA | TGTGCCACCCTGTTCGGGGAGGGGGAGCCCCAGCATTTT | CATLFGEGEPQHF
TRBJ1-2 | once | TRBV6-5 | NA | TGTGCCAGCAGTTACGGGGCGGACTATGGCTACACCTTC | CASSYGADYGYTF
TRBJ2-1 | NA | TRBV2 | TRBD2 | TGTGCCAGCAGGAGGAGGACTAGCGGGGGTGATGAGCAGTTCTTC | CASRRRTSGGDEQFF
TRBJ2-7 | NA | TRBV6-1 | TRBD1 | TGTGCCAGCAGTGACCCGCCCGACAGGGGCCGCTACGAGCAGTACTTC | CASSDPPDRGRYEQYF
TRBJ1-3 | NA | TRBV4-2 | NA | TGTGCCAGCAGCCAAGGGCCTGCAGGGTACTCTGGAAACACCATATATTTT | CASSQGPAGYSGNTIYF
TRBJ1-2 | NA | TRBV28 | NA | TGTGCCAGCAGTTCTGGACAGAACTATGGCTACACCTTC | CASSSGQNYGYTF
TRBJ1-3 | NA | TRBV5-6 | NA | TGTGCCAGCAGCTTCTTGGGAAACACCATATATTTT | CASSFLGNTIYF
TRBJ1-1 | NA | TRBV6-4 | NA | TGTGCCAGCAGAAGGGGTCCGGACACTGAAGCTTTCTTT | CASRRGPDTEAFF
TRBJ2-2 | NA | TRBV4-1 | NA | TGCGCCAGCAGCCTCGTCACCGGGGAGCTGTTTTTT | CASSLVTGELFF
TRBJ2-7 | NA | TRBV6-1 | TRBD2 | TGTGCCAGCAGTGCGGGGACTAGCGGGTATAGCTCCTACGAGCAGTACTTC | CASSAGTSGYSSYEQYF
TRBJ1-1 | NA | TRBV19 | NA | TGTGCCATTGGGCCGGGGGGAAAGAACACTGAAGCTTTCTTT | CAIGPGGKNTEAFF
TRBJ2-5 | NA | TRBV18 | TRBD2 | TGTGCCAGCTCACCAAGGGCGGGGGACCAAGAGACCCAGTACTTC | CASSPRAGDQETQYF
TRBJ2-2 | NA | TRBV24-1 | TRBD2 | TGTGCCACCAGTGATTTGCGGGGGGGTTCAGGCACCGGGGAGCTGTTTTTT | CATSDLRGGSGTGELFF
TRBJ1-5 | NA | TRBV5-1 | NA | TGCGCCAGCAGCCCCTTAGGCGGGGGGGTGGATCAGCCCCAGCATTTT | CASSPLGGGVDQPQHF
TRBJ1-6 | NA | TRBV4-1 | TRBD1 | TGCGCCAGCAGCCAATCGGGCCCGGGACAGAGCAATTCACCCCTCCACTTT | CASSQSGPGQSNSPLHF
TRBJ2-5 | once | TRBV30 | NA | TGTGCCTGGAGTGTACGAGCATTCCAAGAGACCCAGTACTTC | CAWSVRAFQETQYF
TRBJ2-1 | NA | TRBV25-1 | NA | TGTGCCAGCAGTGCCCCGGTAACCTACAATGAGCAGTTCTTC | CASSAPVTYNEQFF
TRBJ2-5 | NA | TRBV27 | NA | TGTGCCAGCAGTGGACAGTCCTACCAAGAGACCCAGTACTTC | CASSGQSYQETQYF
TRBJ2-1 | NA | TRBV5-1 | TRBD1 | TGCGCCAGCAGCTCTCTCAGTCCCGGGACAGGGGCGGGAAGCTCCTACAATGAGCAGTTCTTC | CASSSLSPGTGAGSSYNEQFF
TRBJ2-3 | once | TRBV4-2 | NA | TGTGCCAGCAGCCAAGTTGGGGTGGGGACAAGACACACAGATACGCAGTATTTT | CASSQVGVGTRHTDTQYF
TRBJ2-2 | NA | TRBV28 | TRBD1 | TGTGCCAGCAGTTTTTGGACAGGGAGGAACACCGGGGAGCTGTTTTTT | CASSFWTGRNTGELFF
TRBJ1-6 | few | TRBV7-2 | NA | TGTGCCAGCAGCTTAGAGTCGAGCGTTTCACCCCTCCACTTT | CASSLESSVSPLHF
TRBJ2-2 | NA | TRBV12-3/TRBV12-4 | NA | TGTGCCAGCAGTTTAGCGCGAAGCGGGGAGCTGTTTTTT | CASSLARSGELFF
TRBJ2-3 | NA | TRBV25-1 | NA | TGTGCCAGCTCAGCTGCCTGGACTAGCACAGATACGCAGTATTTT | CASSAAWTSTDTQYF
TRBJ1-2 | NA | TRBV28 | NA | TGTGCCAGCAGTGTCCCCAGGGGCTATGGCTACACCTTC | CASSVPRGYGYTF
TRBJ2-5 | NA | TRBV15 | NA | TGTGCCACCAGCAGAGCGGCAAGAGGTGGAGAGACCCAGTACTTC | CATSRAARGGETQYF
TRBJ1-2 | NA | TRBV15 | NA | TGTGCCACCAGACAGCCTCCTAACTATGGCTACACCTTC | CATRQPPNYGYTF